This section outlines one TCR beta chain sequence together with its context. As processed by the authors: Amplification of reference gene primers was used by the study to estimate nucleated cell counts. Measured with immunoSEQ multiplex PCR; TCRdb has only the in-frame clones, and not every one. That table gives V, J and clone size, and the DNA gave D and trimming. The sample contains 70,000 to 95,000 clones, roughly 82% of which appear only once. This entry belongs to a study of blood T cell repertoires in COVID-19. About the research overall: The United States, Italy and Spain were the sources of the acute and convalescent COVID-19 samples. T cells, B-cell-depleted T cells, or PBMCs supplied cDNA or gDNA.

Germline V lookup: CDR1 LGHNA, CDR2 YNFKEQ. V was cut by 1 base and J by 2 bases, with 19 bases left in between. This CDR3 spans 18 amino acids. This chain uses TRBV4-2 with TRBJ2-3, with D possibly matching TRBD2 (6 bases). The receptor was derived from a woman in her sixties with acute or convalescent COVID-19. The sample consisted of peripheral blood. The CDR3 DNA reads as TGTGCCAGCAGCCAAGTGGCATACGGCGCGGGGCTCACAGATACGCAGTATTTT. Encoded protein: CASSQVAYGAGLTDTQYF.